One and the same sample provided the 19 T cell receptor beta chains below, sequenced in a study of cytomegalovirus exposure and HLA in healthy donors. The PCR was carried out with 60 Vbeta primers and 13 Jbeta primers. Libraries were prepared by immunoSEQ multiplex PCR; TCRdb keeps only in-frame clonotypes and omits some of them. The sample has almost 200,000 clones; 70% to 85% are singletons. Sequencing was done on a sample of PBMCs. The receptor source for this set is a woman in her thirties in good health and CMV-seropositive.

The table lists this clone with a few counts. This chain uses TRBV6-5 with TRBJ1-6; 9 bases agree with TRBD1. V lost 5 bases and J lost 8; bases outside the gene matches: 1. Germline V gives CDR1 MNHEY, CDR2 SVGAGI. The CDR3 covers 13 residues. The CDR3 is CASSRQGDSPLHF. The CDR3 DNA reads as TGTGCCAGCAGTCGACAGGGGGATTCACCCCTCCACTTT.

The chain has TRBV29-1 and TRBJ2-7; a possible D gene is TRBD1 (5 bases). With 2 bases removed from V and 7 bases from J, the gap between germline ends came to 12 bases. This CDR3 is 12 amino acids long. Germline V gives CDR1 SQVTM, CDR2 ANQGSEA. The CDR3 sequence: CSVEQGSGEQYF. The CDR3 nucleotides read TGCAGCGTTGAACAGGGTTCTGGGGAGCAGTACTTC.

V usage is TRBV5-1 and J usage is TRBJ1-1, with TRBD1 identical over 7 bases. V shed 4 bases, J shed 4 bases, and the junction held 4 bases outside the gene matches. The CDR3 is 13 residues long. The germline V gene encodes CDR1 SGHRS and CDR2 YFSETQ. The CDR3 region is CASSDRQGTEAFF. DNA for the CDR3: TGCGCCAGCAGCGACCGACAGGGCACTGAAGCTTTCTTT.

V and J are TRBV10-1 and TRBJ1-4; the D is unclear. The CDR3 contains 15 residues. Trimming stripped 6 bases from V and 0 bases from J, with 11 bases between. In germline, CDR1 is WNHNN, CDR2 SYGVQD (reference sequence). Here the CDR3 reads CASSRTAPTNEKLFF. CDR3 nucleotide sequence: TGCGCCAGCAGCCGGACTGCCCCAACTAATGAAAAACTGTTTTTT.

The chain links TRBV4-3 to TRBJ1-2; TRBD1 matches 8 bases. CDR3 length: 16 residues. Looked up from germline, CDR1 is LGHNA and CDR2 is YSLEER. The J segment lost 0 bases and the V segment lost 1 base, leaving 4 bases of the junction unmatched. CDR3 coding DNA: TGCGCCAGCAGCCAAGGGGGACAGGTAGCTAACTATGGCTACACCTTC. It specifies CASSQGGQVANYGYTF.

The V and J genes are TRBV27 and TRBJ2-7; a possible D gene is TRBD1 (6 bases). The CDR3 covers 14 residues. The ends were cut back, 2 bases at V and 1 base at J, with 9 bases in the middle. Germline V gives CDR1 MNHEY, CDR2 SMNVEV (reference sequence). The CDR3: CASSLGGRSYEQYF. CDR3 sequence (DNA): TGTGCCAGCAGTTTAGGGGGCAGATCCTACGAGCAGTACTTC.

This clone appeared a few times. The chain employs TRBV14 and TRBJ1-4; 9 bases line up with TRBD1. CDR3 size: 19 residues. Germline V lookup: CDR1 SGHDN, CDR2 FVKESK. J was trimmed by 0 bases and V by 0 bases; bases with no gene match: 8. CDR3 residues: CASSQDLWTGAATNEKLFF. The CDR3 coding sequence is TGTGCCAGCAGCCAAGATCTTTGGACAGGGGCTGCAACTAATGAAAAACTGTTTTTT.

The CDR3: CATSTPGLAGNKGYEQFF. CDR3 nucleotide sequence: TGTGCCACCAGCACCCCGGGACTAGCGGGAAATAAGGGCTATGAGCAGTTCTTC. The J gene is TRBJ2-1, the V gene TRBV15; 13 bases map to TRBD2. This CDR3 is 18 amino acids long. J was trimmed by 8 bases and V by 4 bases; bases with no gene match: 14. The germline V gene has CDR1 LNHNV and CDR2 YYDKDF (reference sequence). The full variable domain, in which reference TRBV15 and TRBJ2-1 provide the parts outside the CDR3, is DAMVIQNPRYQVTQFGKPVTLSCSQTLNHNVMYWYQQKSSQAPKLLFHYYDKDFNNEADTPDNFQSRRPNTSFCFLDIRSPGLGDTAMYLCATSTPGLAGNKGYEQFFGPGTRLTVL.

The chain is built from TRBV7-9 and TRBJ2-1; 12 bases align to TRBD2. CDR1 and CDR2 (germline): SEHNR, FQNEAQ (reference sequence). This CDR3 spans 15 amino acids. The ends lost 4 bases at V and 6 bases at J; junction bases unmatched: 4. The CDR3 DNA reads as TGTGCCAGCAGCTCATTACTAGCGGGAGGCAATGAGCAGTTCTTC. Amino acid sequence: CASSSLLAGGNEQFF.

The chain has TRBV6-1 and TRBJ1-1; possibly TRBD1 for D (6 bases). The CDR3 spans 12 residues. Germline CDR1 MNHNS, CDR2 SASEGT. The V and J ends lost 6 bases and 4 bases respectively, with 9 bases between them. In DNA form, the CDR3 reads TGTGCCAGCAGAGACAGGCTCACTGAAGCTTTCTTT. This gives the protein CASRDRLTEAFF.

V usage is TRBV4-1 and J usage is TRBJ2-5, with 15 positions matching TRBD2. The CDR3 covers 18 residues. The J segment lost 0 bases and the V segment lost 4 bases, leaving 6 bases of the junction unmatched. Germline V gives CDR1 MGHRA, CDR2 YSYEKL. CDR3 protein: CASSPGLAGGWYQETQYF. The CDR3 DNA follows: TGCGCCAGCAGCCCGGGACTAGCGGGGGGTTGGTACCAAGAGACCCAGTACTTC.

The rearrangement links TRBV7-9 to TRBJ2-7, with a weak D call TRBD2 (5 bases). Per the germline V gene, CDR1 is SEHNR and CDR2 is FQNEAQ (reference sequence). Trimming removed 7 bases at V and 1 base at J, with 11 bases between. The length of the CDR3 is 13 residues. CDR3 residues: CASIPRGSYEQYF. CDR3 nucleotide sequence: TGTGCCAGCATTCCCCGGGGTTCCTACGAGCAGTACTTC.

This sequence joins TRBV5-6 and TRBJ1-1; D is ambiguous. V shed 1 base and J shed 6 bases, with 4 bases lying between them. This CDR3 spans 11 amino acids. CDR1 is SGHDT, CDR2 YYEEEE, per germline. The CDR3 spells CASSLFSEAFF. The CDR3 DNA follows: TGTGCCAGCAGCTTGTTCTCTGAAGCTTTCTTT.

V is TRBV5-8 and J is TRBJ2-3; D remains ambiguous. The CDR3 has 13 residues. V was cut by 0 bases and J by 5 bases, with 7 bases left in between. The V gene's germline CDR1 is SGHTS and CDR2 YDEGEE. The CDR3 nucleotides read TGTGCCAGCAGCTTGGTTGTTCGAGATACGCAGTATTTT. Its protein is CASSLVVRDTQYF.

V is TRBV29-1 and J is TRBJ2-3, with 8 nucleotides matching TRBD1. The CDR3 has 13 amino acids. V shed 6 bases and J 0 bases; nucleotides not matched to a gene: 2. From germline, CDR1 is SQVTM and CDR2 ANQGSEA. CDR3: CSVDRGSTDTQYF. The CDR3 nucleotides read TGCAGCGTCGACAGGGGAAGCACAGATACGCAGTATTTT.

This clone was seen only once. J is TRBJ2-1 and V is TRBV5-8; D unclear. Trimming removed 7 bases from V and 2 bases from J, with 16 bases in between. In germline, CDR1 is SGHTS, CDR2 YDEGEE. The CDR3 has 15 amino acids. The CDR3 DNA sequence: TGTGCCAGCCCAACCGACGGGTTCGCCTACAATGAGCAGTTCTTC. This codes for CASPTDGFAYNEQFF.

This clone is a singleton in its sample. The chain uses TRBV7-8 and TRBJ1-5; D is possibly TRBD1 (5 bases). The CDR3 runs 13 residues. Trimming shortened V by 5 bases and J by 7 bases, and 12 bases separated the two germline ends. CDR1 SGHVS and CDR2 FQNEAQ come from the germline V gene. CDR3 amino acids: CASSPNRGQPQHF. In DNA form, the CDR3 reads TGTGCCAGCAGCCCCAATAGGGGACAGCCCCAGCATTTT. Full variable domain (rest looked up from reference TRBV7-8 and TRBJ1-5): GAGVSQSPRYKVAKRGQDVALRCDPISGHVSLFWYQQALGQGPEFLTYFQNEAQLDKSGLPSDRFFAERPEGSVSTLKIQRTQQEDSAVYLCASSPNRGQPQHFGDGTRLSIL.

This clone was seen a few times. V is TRBV27 and J is TRBJ2-2; possibly TRBD1 for D (6 bases). V lost 6 bases and J lost 3, with 8 bases in between. CDR1 is MNHEY and CDR2 is SMNVEV in the germline V gene (reference sequence). CDR3 length: 13 residues. The CDR3 reads CASRNRDTGELFF. The DNA of the CDR3 is TGTGCCAGCAGGAACAGGGACACCGGGGAGCTGTTTTTT.

The rearrangement joins TRBV7-6 to TRBJ1-5; the D gene is possibly TRBD1 (6 bases). CDR1 and CDR2 from the germline V gene are SGHVS and FNYEAQ. CDR3 length equals 18 residues. V gave up 5 bases and J gave up 2 bases, with 22 bases separating them. The CDR3 DNA sequence: TGTGCCAGCAGCCCTAGCCCGGCATCCTACAGGGGCAATCAGCCCCAGCATTTT. Protein: CASSPSPASYRGNQPQHF.